This entry concerns a single TCR beta chain. This receptor's antigen is unknown. Per-nucleotide qualities are absent, and no much larger clonotype sits a single base away. In the prospective study, participants were roughly 18 to 100 years old, resided in about two dozen geographic areas of the United States, and were enrolled through a virtual design. To assign participants to cohorts, the prospective study relied on clinical history that participants themselves reported in a screening survey and a study questionnaire. Recovered participants in ImmuneRACE Cohort 3 were defined as having two consecutive negative NP/OP PCR tests, clearance from a healthcare professional, or resolution of symptoms. Each participant in the prospective study had whole blood, serum and a nasopharyngeal or oropharyngeal swab collected by mobile phlebotomists. Participants in the prospective study had the option to provide additional blood draws and questionnaires over a roughly two-month period. Before DNA extraction, prospective study blood samples were shipped either frozen or at room temperature.

The sample comes from a study of blood T cell repertoires in COVID-19 (dated by TCRdb to 2019 to 2021). Concerning the study at large: Collaborator samples came from the United States, Italy and Spain and covered acute and convalescent phases of COVID-19. The material from the prospective study consisted of cDNA or gDNA derived from T cells, B-cell-depleted T cells, or PBMCs. Sample metadata almost always included a de-identified subject ID, COVID-19 status, age in years and sex. The samples were drawn from the first 160 participants of the ongoing ImmuneRACE study and from over 950 subjects provided by 6 global collaborators. A freely available public database, intended as a resource for researchers studying the immune response to SARS-CoV-2, is where the repertoires were released. Subjects who had been exposed to COVID-19, were actively infected with it, or had recovered from it provided the deeply sampled blood TCRbeta repertoires that made up the dataset. Where available, HLA class I and class II types were obtained from metadata supplied by the sample provider rather than from assay-based typing.

Trimming removed 5 bases from V and 1 base from J, leaving 12 bases between the germline ends. CDR1 LNHDA and CDR2 SQIVND were looked up in the germline V gene (reference sequence). The CDR3 spans 14 residues, from the cysteine through the phenylalanine. Of all the DNA, just the CDR3 is kept, 42 bases in frame from base 1. TCRbeta CDR3 regions were amplified from genomic DNA by means of the immunoSEQ Assay, a bias-controlled multiplex PCR. The source study handled its data this way. Within the assay, amplification of reference gene primers was used to estimate how many nucleated cells each sample contained. To quantify the absolute abundance of each unique TCRbeta CDR3 rearrangement, sequence reads were collapsed and filtered. For each sample, productive Simpson clonality was calculated by taking the square root of Simpson's diversity index across productive rearrangements. TCRdb retrieved this table from immuneACCESS and kept in-frame rearrangements only. Not all clones are present; in checked studies, unresolved V genes account for under half, and no reason is known for the remainder. The DNA was the basis for D and trimming; V, J and clone size are from that table. The sample table shows 330,000 or so clones, and about 92% are seen once. The ten largest clonotypes hold approximately 18% of the sample.

Broad study findings and their caveats: The amount of clinical and demographic metadata varied by source and participant and was provided uncurated.

The sequenced material came from PBMCs or T cells enriched from blood (not recorded which). The rearranged chain carries TRBV19 and TRBJ2-7, and TRBD2 may be the D gene, going by 5 matching bases. This sequence originates from a woman aged 25 to 39 who had recovered from COVID-19. In nucleotides, the sequence is TGTGCCAGTAGTTCGGGGAGTTTTTCCTACGAGCAGTACTTC. Its coded protein is CASSSGSFSYEQYF.